This T cell receptor beta chain stems from a study of OX40 agonist ivuxolimab in advanced cancers. About the study: Ivuxolimab, an antibody acting as an agonist of OX40 (CD134), was used to treat patients. Patients got intravenous ivuxolimab at 0.01 to 10 mg/kg every 2 weeks. Every patient in dose escalation had hepatocellular carcinoma, melanoma, renal cell or head and neck cancer. Study observations and caveats: Circulating CD4+ and CD8+ T cells showed clonal expansion by week 6 at 0.1 to 3.0 mg/kg.

The data were produced by immunoSEQ multiplex PCR, yet TCRdb's version contains in-frame clones alone and is incomplete. Of nearly 85,000 clones in the sample, roughly 85% were seen once. CDR1 is MNHEY, CDR2 SVGAGI, per germline. The CDR3 sequence is 15 residues long. Unmatched junction bases numbered 3, after V lost 0 bases and J lost 4 bases. This clone was recorded once. The target antigen is unknown. This material consisted of CD4+ or CD8+ T cells sorted from blood, taken in a trial of the OX40 agonist ivuxolimab. The chain joins TRBV6-5 to TRBJ1-2, with 9 bases identical to TRBD1. The TCR originated in an adult with an advanced solid tumor such as melanoma, head and neck, liver or kidney cancer. CDR3: CASSYSTGGGYGYTF. Written as DNA, the CDR3 is TGTGCCAGCAGTTACTCTACAGGGGGCGGCTATGGCTACACCTTC.